This TCR beta chain was obtained from a study of tumor and adjacent non-tumor tissue in lung cancer (dated by TCRdb to between 2017 and 2018). In terms of the full investigation: Of the cohort, more than ten patients had adenocarcinoma, 2 had squamous cell carcinoma and 1 had small cell lung cancer. Ages among the roughly 15 patients ranged from roughly 31 to 80 years, there were roughly 10 men and 5 women, and disease was at TNM stage I to III. In total, sequencing yielded 125,075,908 productive TCRbeta reads, which works out to an average of approximately 4 million reads per sample. The study compared bulk TCRbeta repertoires from lung tumor tissue and matched distant non-tumor lung tissue of more than 12 lung cancer patients. TCRbeta CDR3 sequencing was performed on approximately 30 paired specimens, with one tumor sample and one normal lung sample collected per patient. Study-level results and caveats: The sequencing platform is not named in the methods, and unique molecular identifiers are not mentioned. The top 100 clones accounted for a significantly larger cumulative portion of the repertoire in normal lung than in tumor tissue. Significantly higher TCR diversity (inverse Simpson) was observed in tumor tissue than in normal lung tissue (approximately 430 vs 150, P = 0.0075, Mann-Whitney U test). Younger patients had significantly higher TCR diversity, and higher tumor TCR diversity was associated with shorter overall and disease-free survival. The cohort had only around 15 patients, and the authors noted that larger samples and more detailed clinical data are needed. Because peripheral blood was not sequenced, the blood TCRbeta repertoires of the lung cancer patients in the study went unexamined.

RNA was isolated from bulk, unsorted tissue, and RNA quality was assessed with a NanoDrop ND-1000 and an Agilent 2100. The donors were newly diagnosed lung cancer patients admitted for thoracic surgery in China from August to November 2014 who had not received prior chemotherapy. Patients who had received previous radiotherapy or chemotherapy, or who had another concurrent cancer, were excluded from the study. Surgical tissue pieces of about 1-2.3 cm3 were preserved in RNAlater solution and were kept at -80 degrees C until use. Its CDR3 holds 17 amino acids, cysteine through phenylalanine. The sequence is cut down to CDR3 DNA, 51 bases in frame from base 1. Library method: multiplex PCR. The sample was run on an Illumina HiSeq 2500. Following protocols modified from ARM-PCR, the researchers constructed TCRbeta libraries through three rounds of nested PCR with primers (Table S4). Before sequencing, PCR products of 200-500 bp were cut from the gel and purified using the QIAquick gel extraction kit. From the authors' description of their analysis: Trimmomatic was used to clean the reads, FLASH merged the cleaned reads into complete CDR3 sequences, and MiTCR assigned the sequences to V(D)J germline segments. Clonal diversity was calculated as the inverse Simpson's index using VDJtools. A read counted as productive if the sequence was in-frame and lacked a premature stop codon. TCRdb reprocessing: public reads trimmed at Q25 with fastp, clones called with MiXCR, in-frame beta chains kept. A single entry per CDR3 protein holds the most common genes and DNA from its merged rows. TCRdb, not the authors, supplied the V and J calls. This sample is represented by under 95,000 distinct CDR3 sequences; 61% of them were singletons. 15% of the sample rests with the top ten.

Note on this clonotype: Its target antigen remains unknown. A clone one base away is much larger, so this may be a read error.

The sequence was collected from a man between 65 and 85 years old with non-small cell lung cancer. Sequencing was done on a sample of lung tumor tissue. The chain is assembled from TRBV12-3 or TRBV12-4 and TRBJ2-7; the D gene is possibly TRBD1, with 7 bases matching. The DNA sequence reads TGTGACAGCAGTTTTGGGGACAGAGGGAGGCCCGACTACGAGCAGTACTTC. It translates as CDSSFGDRGRPDYEQYF.